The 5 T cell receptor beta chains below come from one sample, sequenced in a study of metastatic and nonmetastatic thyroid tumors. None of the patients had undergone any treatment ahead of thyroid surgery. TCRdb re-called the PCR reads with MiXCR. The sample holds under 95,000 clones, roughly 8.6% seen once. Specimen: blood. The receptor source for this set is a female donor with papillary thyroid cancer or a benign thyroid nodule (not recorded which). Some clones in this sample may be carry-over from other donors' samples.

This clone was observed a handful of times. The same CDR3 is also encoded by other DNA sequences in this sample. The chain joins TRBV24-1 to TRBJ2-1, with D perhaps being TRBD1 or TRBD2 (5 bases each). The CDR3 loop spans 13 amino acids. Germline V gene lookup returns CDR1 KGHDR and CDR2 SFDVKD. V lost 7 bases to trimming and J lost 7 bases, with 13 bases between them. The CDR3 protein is CATRGGGENEQFF. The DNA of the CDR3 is TGTGCCACCAGGGGTGGGGGTGAAAATGAGCAGTTCTTC.

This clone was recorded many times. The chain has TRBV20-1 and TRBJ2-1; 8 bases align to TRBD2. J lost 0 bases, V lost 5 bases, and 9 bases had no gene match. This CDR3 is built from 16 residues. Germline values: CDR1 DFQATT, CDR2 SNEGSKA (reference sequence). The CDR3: CSASDIAGSSYNEQFF. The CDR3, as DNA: TGCAGTGCTTCCGATATAGCGGGAAGCTCCTACAATGAGCAGTTCTTC.

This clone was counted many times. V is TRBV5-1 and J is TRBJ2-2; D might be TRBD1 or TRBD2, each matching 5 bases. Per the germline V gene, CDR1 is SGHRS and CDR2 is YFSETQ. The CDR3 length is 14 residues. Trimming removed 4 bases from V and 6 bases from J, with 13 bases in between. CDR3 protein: CASSPGPHAGELFF. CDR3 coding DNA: TGCGCCAGCAGCCCGGGACCCCACGCCGGGGAGCTGTTTTTT.

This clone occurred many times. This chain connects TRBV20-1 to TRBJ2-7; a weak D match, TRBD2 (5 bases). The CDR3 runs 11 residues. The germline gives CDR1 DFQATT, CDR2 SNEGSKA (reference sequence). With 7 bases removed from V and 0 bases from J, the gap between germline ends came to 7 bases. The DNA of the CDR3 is TGCAGTGGAGGAGGCTCCTACGAGCAGTACTTC. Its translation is CSGGGSYEQYF.

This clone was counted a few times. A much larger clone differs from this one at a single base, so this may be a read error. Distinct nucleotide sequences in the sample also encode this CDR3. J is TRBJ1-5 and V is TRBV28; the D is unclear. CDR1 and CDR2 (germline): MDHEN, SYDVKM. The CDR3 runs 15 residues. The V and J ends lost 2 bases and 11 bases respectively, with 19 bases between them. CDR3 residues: CASSLPRTVPESQHF. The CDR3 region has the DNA TGTGCCAGCAGTTTACCCAGGACGGTACCGGAGTCCCAGCATTTT.